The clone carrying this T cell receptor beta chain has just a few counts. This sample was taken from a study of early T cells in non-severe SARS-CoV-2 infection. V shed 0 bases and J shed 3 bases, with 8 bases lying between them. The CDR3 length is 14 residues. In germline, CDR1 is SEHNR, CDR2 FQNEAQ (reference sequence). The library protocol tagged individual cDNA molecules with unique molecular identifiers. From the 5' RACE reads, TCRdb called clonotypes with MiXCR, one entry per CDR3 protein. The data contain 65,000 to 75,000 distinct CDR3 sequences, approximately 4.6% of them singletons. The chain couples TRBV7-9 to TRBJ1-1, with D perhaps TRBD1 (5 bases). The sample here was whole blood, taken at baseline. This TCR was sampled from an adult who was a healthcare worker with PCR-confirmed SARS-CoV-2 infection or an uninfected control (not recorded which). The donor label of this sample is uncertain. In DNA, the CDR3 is TGTGCCAGCAGCTTAGCGACGGGGCACACTGAAGCTTTCTTT. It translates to CASSLATGHTEAFF.